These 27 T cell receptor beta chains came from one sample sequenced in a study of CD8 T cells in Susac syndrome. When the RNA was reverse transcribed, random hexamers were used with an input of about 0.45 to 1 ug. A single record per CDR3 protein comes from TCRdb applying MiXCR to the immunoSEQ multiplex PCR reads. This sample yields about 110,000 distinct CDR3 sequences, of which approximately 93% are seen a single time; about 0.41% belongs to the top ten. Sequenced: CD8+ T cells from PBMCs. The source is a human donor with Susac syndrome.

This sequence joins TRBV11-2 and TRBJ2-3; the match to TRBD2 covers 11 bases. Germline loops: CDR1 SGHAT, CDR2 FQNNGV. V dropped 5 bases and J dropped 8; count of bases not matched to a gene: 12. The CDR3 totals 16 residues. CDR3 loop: CASSLLAGGPEATQYF. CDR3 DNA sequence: TGTGCCAGCAGCCTCTTAGCGGGGGGGCCGGAAGCTACGCAGTATTTT.

CDR3 protein: CASSSVTDPQETQYF. CDR3 bases: TGTGCCAGCAGCTCCGTAACCGACCCTCAAGAGACCCAGTACTTC. The V and J genes are TRBV5-4 and TRBJ2-5; no reliable D call. V shed 3 bases and J shed 2 bases, with 14 bases lying between them. The CDR3 spans 15 residues. Germline V CDR1 and CDR2: SGHNT, YYREEE (reference sequence).

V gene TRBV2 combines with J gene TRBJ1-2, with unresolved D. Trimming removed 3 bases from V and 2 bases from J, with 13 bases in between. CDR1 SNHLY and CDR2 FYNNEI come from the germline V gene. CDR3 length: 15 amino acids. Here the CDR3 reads CASSDVPGNNYGYTF. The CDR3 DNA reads TGTGCCAGCAGTGATGTTCCGGGGAACAACTATGGCTACACCTTC.

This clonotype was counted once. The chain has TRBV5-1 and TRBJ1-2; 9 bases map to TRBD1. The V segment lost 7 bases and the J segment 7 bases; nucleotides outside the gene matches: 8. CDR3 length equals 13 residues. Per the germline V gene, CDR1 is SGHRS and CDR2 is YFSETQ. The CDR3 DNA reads TGCGCCAGCCTCGGGACAGGGCTGGCTGGCTACACCTTC. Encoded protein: CASLGTGLAGYTF.

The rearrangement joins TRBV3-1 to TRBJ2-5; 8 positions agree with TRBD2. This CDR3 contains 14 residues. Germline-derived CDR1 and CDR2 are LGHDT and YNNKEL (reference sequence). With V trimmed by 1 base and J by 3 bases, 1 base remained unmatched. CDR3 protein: CASSQVGGEETQYF. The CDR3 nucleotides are TGTGCCAGCAGCCAAGTCGGGGGGGAAGAGACCCAGTACTTC.

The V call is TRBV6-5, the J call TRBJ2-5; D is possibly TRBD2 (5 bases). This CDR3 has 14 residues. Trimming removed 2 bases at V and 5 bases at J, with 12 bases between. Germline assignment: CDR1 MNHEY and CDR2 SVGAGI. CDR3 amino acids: CASSYRTPGETQYF. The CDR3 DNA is TGTGCCAGCAGTTACAGGACGCCGGGGGAGACCCAGTACTTC.

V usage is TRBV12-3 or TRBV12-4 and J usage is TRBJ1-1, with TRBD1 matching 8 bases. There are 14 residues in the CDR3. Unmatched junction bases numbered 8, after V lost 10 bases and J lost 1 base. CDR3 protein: CATHRTGRNTEAFF. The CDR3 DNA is TGTGCCACCCACCGGACAGGGCGGAACACTGAAGCTTTCTTT.

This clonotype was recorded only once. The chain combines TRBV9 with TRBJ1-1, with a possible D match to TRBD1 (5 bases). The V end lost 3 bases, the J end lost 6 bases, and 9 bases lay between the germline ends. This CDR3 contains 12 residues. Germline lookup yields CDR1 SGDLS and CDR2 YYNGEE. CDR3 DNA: TGTGCCAGCAGCGCCCAGGGCTCTGAAGCTTTCTTT. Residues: CASSAQGSEAFF.

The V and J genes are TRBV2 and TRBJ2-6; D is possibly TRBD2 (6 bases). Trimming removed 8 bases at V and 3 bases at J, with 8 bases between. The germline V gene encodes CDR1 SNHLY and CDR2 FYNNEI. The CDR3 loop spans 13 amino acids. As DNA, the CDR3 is TGTGCCAGCCAGGGAGGTGGGGCCAACGTCCTGACTTTC. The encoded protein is CASQGGGANVLTF.

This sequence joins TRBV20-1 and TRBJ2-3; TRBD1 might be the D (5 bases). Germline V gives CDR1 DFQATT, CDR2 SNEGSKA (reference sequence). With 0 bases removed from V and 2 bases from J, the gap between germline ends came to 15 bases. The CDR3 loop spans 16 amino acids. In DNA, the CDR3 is TGCAGTGCTAGAGAACCAAAGGGGCGGATCACAGATACGCAGTATTTT. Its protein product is CSAREPKGRITDTQYF.

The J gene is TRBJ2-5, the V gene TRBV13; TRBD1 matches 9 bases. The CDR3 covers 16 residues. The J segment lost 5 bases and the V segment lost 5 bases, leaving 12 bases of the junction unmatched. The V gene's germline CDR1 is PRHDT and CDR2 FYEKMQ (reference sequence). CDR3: CASSHNRGRLDETQYF. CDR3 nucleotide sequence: TGTGCCAGCAGCCACAACAGGGGGCGCTTGGACGAGACCCAGTACTTC. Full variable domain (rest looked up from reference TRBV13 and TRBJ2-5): AAGVIQSPRHLIKEKRETATLKCYPIPRHDTVYWYQQGPGQDPQFLISFYEKMQSDKGSIPDRFSAQQFSDYHSELNMSSLELGDSALYFCASSHNRGRLDETQYFGPGTRLLVL.

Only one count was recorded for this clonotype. The CDR3, as DNA: TGTGCCAGCAGCCCCCCCGTAGGTATATACAATGAGCAGTTCTTC. Protein sequence: CASSPPVGIYNEQFF. This chain joins TRBV7-8 and TRBJ2-1; no clear D. The CDR3 length is 15 residues. Germline V gene sequence: CDR1 SGHVS, CDR2 FQNEAQ. The V gene lost 5 bases and the J gene lost 4 bases, with 15 bases spanning the gap.

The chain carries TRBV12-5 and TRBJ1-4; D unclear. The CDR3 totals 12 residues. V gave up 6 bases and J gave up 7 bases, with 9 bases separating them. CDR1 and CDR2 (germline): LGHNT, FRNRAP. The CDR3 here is CASGLEGEKLFF. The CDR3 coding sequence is TGTGCTAGTGGACTGGAGGGTGAAAAACTGTTTTTT.

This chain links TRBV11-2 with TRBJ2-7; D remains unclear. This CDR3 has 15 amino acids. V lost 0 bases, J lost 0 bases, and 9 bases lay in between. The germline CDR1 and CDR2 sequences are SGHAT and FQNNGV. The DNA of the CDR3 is TGTGCCAGCAGCTTAGAACTACAGATCTCCTACGAGCAGTACTTC. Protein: CASSLELQISYEQYF.

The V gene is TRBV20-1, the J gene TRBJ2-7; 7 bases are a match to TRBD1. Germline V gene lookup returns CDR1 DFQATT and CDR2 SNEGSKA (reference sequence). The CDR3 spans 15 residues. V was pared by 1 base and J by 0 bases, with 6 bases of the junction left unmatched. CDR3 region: CSARALRDSSYEQYF. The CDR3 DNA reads TGCAGTGCTAGAGCTCTCCGGGACAGCTCCTACGAGCAGTACTTC.

The CDR3 sequence is CASQLLAGGLNEQFF. CDR3 DNA sequence: TGTGCCAGCCAACTACTAGCGGGGGGCCTCAATGAGCAGTTCTTC. This rearrangement joins TRBV27 to TRBJ2-1, with 12 nucleotides matching TRBD2. With V trimmed by 8 bases and J by 6 bases, 8 bases remained unmatched. Germline CDR1 is MNHEY and CDR2 is SMNVEV (reference sequence). The CDR3 totals 15 residues.

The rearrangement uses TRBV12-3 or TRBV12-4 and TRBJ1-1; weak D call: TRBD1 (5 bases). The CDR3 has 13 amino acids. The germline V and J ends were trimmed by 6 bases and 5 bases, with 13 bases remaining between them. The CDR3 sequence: CASRLQGLTEAFF. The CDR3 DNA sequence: TGTGCCAGCAGACTCCAGGGATTGACTGAAGCTTTCTTT.

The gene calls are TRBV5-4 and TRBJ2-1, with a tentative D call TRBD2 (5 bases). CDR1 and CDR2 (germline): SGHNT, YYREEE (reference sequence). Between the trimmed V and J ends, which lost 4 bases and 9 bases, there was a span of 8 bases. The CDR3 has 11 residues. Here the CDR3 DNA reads TGTGCCAGCAGCCCCGGGGTTGAGCAGTTCTTC. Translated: CASSPGVEQFF.

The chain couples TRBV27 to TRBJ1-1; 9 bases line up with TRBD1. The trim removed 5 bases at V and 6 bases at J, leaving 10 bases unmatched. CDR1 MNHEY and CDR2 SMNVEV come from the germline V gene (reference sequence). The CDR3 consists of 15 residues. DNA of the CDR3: TGTGCCAGCAGTCTCACGGGACAGGGCAGGGCTGAAGCTTTCTTT. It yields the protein CASSLTGQGRAEAFF.

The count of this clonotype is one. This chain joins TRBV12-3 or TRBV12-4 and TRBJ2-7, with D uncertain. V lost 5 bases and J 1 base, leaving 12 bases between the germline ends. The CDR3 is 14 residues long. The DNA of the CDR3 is TGTGCCAGCAGTCCTGACTCCTTTTCCTACGAGCAGTACTTC. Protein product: CASSPDSFSYEQYF.

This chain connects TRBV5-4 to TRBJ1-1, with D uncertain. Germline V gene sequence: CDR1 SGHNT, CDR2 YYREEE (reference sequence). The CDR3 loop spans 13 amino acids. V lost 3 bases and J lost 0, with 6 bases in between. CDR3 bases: TGTGCCAGCAGCTCGCGGATGAACACTGAAGCTTTCTTT. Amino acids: CASSSRMNTEAFF.

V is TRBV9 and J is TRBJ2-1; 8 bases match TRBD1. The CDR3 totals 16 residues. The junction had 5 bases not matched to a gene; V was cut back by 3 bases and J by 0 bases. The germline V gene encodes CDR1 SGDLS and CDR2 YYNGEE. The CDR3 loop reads CASSGTGGSSYNEQFF. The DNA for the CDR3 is TGTGCCAGCAGCGGCACAGGGGGGAGCTCCTACAATGAGCAGTTCTTC.

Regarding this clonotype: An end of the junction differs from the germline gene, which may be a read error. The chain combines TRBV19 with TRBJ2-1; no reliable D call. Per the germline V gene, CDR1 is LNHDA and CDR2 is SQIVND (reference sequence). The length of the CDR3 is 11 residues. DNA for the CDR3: TGCGGGTGTAGCTCCTACAATGAGCAGTTCTTC. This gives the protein CGCSSYNEQFF.

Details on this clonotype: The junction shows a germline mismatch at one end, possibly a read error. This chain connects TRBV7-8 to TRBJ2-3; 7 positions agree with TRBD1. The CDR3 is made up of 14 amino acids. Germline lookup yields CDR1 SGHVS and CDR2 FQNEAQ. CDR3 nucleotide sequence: TGTGCCAGCAGCCAGGACAGGCTCACAGATGCGCAGTATTTT. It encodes CASSQDRLTDAQYF.

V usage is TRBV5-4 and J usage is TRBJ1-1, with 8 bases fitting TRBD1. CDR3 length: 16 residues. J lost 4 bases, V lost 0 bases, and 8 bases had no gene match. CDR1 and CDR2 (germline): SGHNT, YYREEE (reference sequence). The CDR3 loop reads CASSLVQGVGGTEAFF. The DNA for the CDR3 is TGTGCCAGCAGCTTGGTACAGGGGGTTGGGGGCACTGAAGCTTTCTTT.

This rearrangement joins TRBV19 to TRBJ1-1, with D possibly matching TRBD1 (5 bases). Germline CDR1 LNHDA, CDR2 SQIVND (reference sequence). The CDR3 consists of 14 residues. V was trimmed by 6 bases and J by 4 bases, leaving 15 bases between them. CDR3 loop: CASREVGGGTEAFF. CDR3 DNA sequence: TGTGCCAGTAGGGAGGTCGGGGGGGGCACTGAAGCTTTCTTT.

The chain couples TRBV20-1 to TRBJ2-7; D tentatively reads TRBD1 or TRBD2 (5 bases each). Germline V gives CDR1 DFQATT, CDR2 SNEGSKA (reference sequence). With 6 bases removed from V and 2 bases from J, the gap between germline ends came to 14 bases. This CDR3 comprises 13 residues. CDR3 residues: CSAEGRGTYEQYF. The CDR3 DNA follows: TGCAGTGCAGAGGGTAGGGGTACCTACGAGCAGTACTTC.